This TCR beta chain was documented in a study of blood T cell repertoires in COVID-19. For the study at large: The United States, Italy and Spain provided the acute and convalescent COVID-19 samples. From T cells, B-cell-depleted T cells, or PBMCs came the material, which was cDNA or gDNA.

The germline CDR1 and CDR2 sequences are SGHRS and YFSETQ. With V trimmed by 1 base and J by 1 base, 6 bases remained unmatched. The CDR3 extends over 16 amino acids. Original handling: Amplified reference gene primers provided the basis for estimating nucleated cell counts. Profiling relied on immunoSEQ multiplex PCR, and the TCRdb table lists in-frame clones only, not all of them. Clone size and the V and J calls come from that table; the DNA yielded D and trimming. The table records nearly 250,000 clones, approximately 82% of them present only once. The rearrangement uses TRBV5-1 and TRBJ1-1; 8 nucleotides align to TRBD1. This receptor was obtained from a woman older than 75 with acute or convalescent COVID-19. Sequencing input: peripheral blood. CDR3 residues: CASSLSPGGGNTEAFF. CDR3 DNA: TGCGCCAGCAGCTTGAGCCCAGGGGGCGGGAACACTGAAGCTTTCTTT.